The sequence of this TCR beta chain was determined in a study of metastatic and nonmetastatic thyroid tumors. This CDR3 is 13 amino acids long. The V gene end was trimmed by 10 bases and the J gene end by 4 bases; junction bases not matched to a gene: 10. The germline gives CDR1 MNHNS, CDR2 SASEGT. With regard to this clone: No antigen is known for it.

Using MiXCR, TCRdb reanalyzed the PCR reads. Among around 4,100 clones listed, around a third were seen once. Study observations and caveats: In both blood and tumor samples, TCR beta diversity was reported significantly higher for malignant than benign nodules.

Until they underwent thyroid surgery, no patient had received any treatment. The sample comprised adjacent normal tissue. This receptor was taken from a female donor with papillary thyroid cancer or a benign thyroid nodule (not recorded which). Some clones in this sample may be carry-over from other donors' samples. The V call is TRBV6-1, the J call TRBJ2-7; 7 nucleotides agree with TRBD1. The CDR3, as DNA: TGTGCCACCTACCGGGACAGCGAATACGAGCAGTACTTC. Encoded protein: CATYRDSEYEQYF.